One and the same sample provided the 30 T cell receptor beta chains below, sequenced in a study of shared clonotypes between healthy human individuals. Produced via immunoSEQ multiplex PCR; TCRdb's table is partial and in-frame only. The sample includes about a million clones, over 60% of them seen just once. The source material was memory CD4+ T cells sorted from blood. Subset defined: CD45RA-negative fraction. These receptors were taken from a man aged 18 to 30 in good health.

J is TRBJ1-6 and V is TRBV6-1, with D perhaps matching TRBD1 (6 bases). Trimming took off 9 bases at V and 5 bases at J, with 17 bases between the two ends. CDR3 size: 15 residues. Germline CDR1 is MNHNS and CDR2 is SASEGT. CDR3 sequence (DNA): TGTGCCAGTAAAGATCGGGACAAAAATAATTCACCCCTCCACTTT. Its protein product is CASKDRDKNNSPLHF.

This chain uses TRBV19 with TRBJ1-2; D is ambiguous. The CDR3 contains 15 residues. Trimming stripped 3 bases from V and 2 bases from J, with 13 bases between. The germline V gene has CDR1 LNHDA and CDR2 SQIVND (reference sequence). The CDR3, as DNA: TGTGCCAGTAGTATTCGGACCAGCAAAAACTATGGCTACACCTTC. Translated, it gives CASSIRTSKNYGYTF. The entire variable domain, with the rest obtained from reference TRBV19 and TRBJ1-2, is as follows: DGGITQSPKYLFRKEGQNVTLSCEQNLNHDAMYWYRQDPGQGLRLIYYSQIVNDFQKGDIAEGYSVSREKKESFPLTVTSAQKNPTAFYLCASSIRTSKNYGYTFGSGTRLTVV.

The J gene is TRBJ1-1, the V gene TRBV5-1; D remains ambiguous. Germline V gene sequence: CDR1 SGHRS, CDR2 YFSETQ. V lost 0 bases and J 1 base, leaving 10 bases between the germline ends. This CDR3 is 15 amino acids long. The CDR3 protein is CASSLAPRANTEAFF. The CDR3 DNA is TGCGCCAGCAGCTTGGCCCCACGGGCGAACACTGAAGCTTTCTTT.

This clone was seen a few times. The chain has TRBV10-1 and TRBJ1-1, with 7 bases that match TRBD1. Germline V gene sequence: CDR1 WNHNN, CDR2 SYGVQD (reference sequence). Losses at the gene ends were 10 bases for V and 2 bases for J; bases not matched to a gene: 7. This CDR3 comprises 13 residues. The CDR3 loop is CATQQGINTEAFF. The CDR3 DNA is TGCGCCACCCAACAGGGGATTAACACTGAAGCTTTCTTT.

This clone was observed a few times. The chain uses TRBV28 and TRBJ2-7; perhaps TRBD1 as D (6 bases). The CDR3 loop spans 16 amino acids. The germline V gene has CDR1 MDHEN and CDR2 SYDVKM. V gave up 7 bases and J gave up 1 base, with 20 bases separating them. CDR3 amino acids: CASTLSGTTGSYEQYF. CDR3 nucleotides: TGTGCCAGCACCCTTTCGGGGACGACAGGATCCTACGAGCAGTACTTC.

The V and J genes are TRBV6-1 and TRBJ1-2, with 7 bases fitting TRBD1. Trimming removed 4 bases from V and 7 bases from J; junction bases left unmatched: 9. Germline values: CDR1 MNHNS, CDR2 SASEGT. The length of the CDR3 is 14 residues. The CDR3 sequence is CASSADRDVGGYTF. In DNA, the CDR3 is TGTGCCAGCAGTGCAGACAGGGATGTAGGTGGCTACACCTTC.

The chain recombines TRBV5-1 with TRBJ2-7; TRBD2 matches at 11 bases. CDR1 and CDR2 from the germline V gene are SGHRS and YFSETQ. There are 17 residues in the CDR3. Losses at the gene ends were 2 bases for V and 2 bases for J; bases not matched to a gene: 9. The CDR3 sequence is CASSFTGLAGSAYEQYF. The CDR3, as DNA: TGCGCCAGCAGCTTCACCGGACTAGCGGGCAGTGCCTACGAGCAGTACTTC.

V usage is TRBV5-1 and J usage is TRBJ2-2; D is unresolved. Trimming stripped 0 bases from V and 6 bases from J, with 12 bases between. CDR1 is SGHRS, CDR2 YFSETQ, per germline. CDR3 length equals 15 residues. This CDR3 is CASSLARPGAGELFF. The CDR3 nucleotides are TGCGCCAGCAGCTTGGCACGACCCGGTGCCGGGGAGCTGTTTTTT.

The chain couples TRBV10-3 to TRBJ2-6; the match to TRBD1 covers 7 bases. The CDR3 totals 17 residues. V lost 4 bases, J lost 2 bases, and 8 bases stayed unmatched. Germline CDR1 reads ENHRY; CDR2 reads SYGVKD. CDR3: CAISVGVTGPGANVLTF. CDR3 DNA sequence: TGTGCCATCAGTGTAGGAGTGACAGGGCCTGGGGCCAACGTCCTGACTTTC.

This clone came up once. This chain uses TRBV18 with TRBJ1-1; 8 bases fit TRBD1. Germline-derived CDR1 and CDR2 are KGHSH and LQKENI. This CDR3 contains 15 residues. The J segment lost 0 bases and the V segment lost 6 bases, leaving 6 bases of the junction unmatched. The CDR3: CASSRVRGLNTEAFF. The DNA for the CDR3 is TGTGCCAGCTCCCGGGTCAGGGGGCTGAACACTGAAGCTTTCTTT.

The CDR3 sequence: CASSLDAGATGELFF. As DNA, the CDR3 is TGCGCCAGCAGCTTGGACGCGGGAGCGACCGGGGAGCTGTTTTTT. This chain joins TRBV5-1 and TRBJ2-2; TRBD2 matches 7 bases. The V and J ends lost 0 bases and 5 bases, in that order; junction bases with no gene match: 4. The CDR3 covers 15 residues. Germline V gene sequence: CDR1 SGHRS, CDR2 YFSETQ. The entire variable domain, with the rest obtained from reference TRBV5-1 and TRBJ2-2, is as follows: KAGVTQTPRYLIKTRGQQVTLSCSPISGHRSVSWYQQTPGQGLQFLFEYFSETQRNKGNFPGRFSGRQFSNSRSEMNVSTLELGDSALYLCASSLDAGATGELFFGEGSRLTVL.

There are a few counts of this clone. The V gene is TRBV5-1, the J gene TRBJ2-4; TRBD2 might be the D (6 bases). CDR3 size: 14 residues. V was shortened by 0 bases and J by 6 bases, with 10 bases between the two germline ends. The germline gives CDR1 SGHRS, CDR2 YFSETQ. CDR3 residues: CASSLGDSTNIQYF. CDR3 nucleotide sequence: TGCGCCAGCAGCTTGGGGGACTCCACAAACATTCAGTACTTC.

The rearrangement links TRBV5-1 to TRBJ2-2; 9 positions match TRBD2. J was trimmed by 2 bases and V by 2 bases; bases with no gene match: 4. The germline V gene encodes CDR1 SGHRS and CDR2 YFSETQ. CDR3 length equals 16 residues. The CDR3 DNA is TGCGCCAGCAGCTTTAGCGGGGGCAGAAACACCGGGGAGCTGTTTTTT. It translates to CASSFSGGRNTGELFF.

This clone has just a few counts. The V call is TRBV28, the J call TRBJ1-1, with 7 bases that match TRBD1. The V gene's germline CDR1 is MDHEN and CDR2 SYDVKM. Losses at the gene ends were 10 bases for V and 4 bases for J; bases not matched to a gene: 18. The CDR3 has 16 residues. The CDR3 protein is CATKPPTGRASTEAFF. In nucleotides, the CDR3 is TGTGCCACCAAACCCCCGACAGGGCGCGCCTCCACTGAAGCTTTCTTT.

The chain couples TRBV11-3 to TRBJ2-3, with 7 bases that match TRBD2. CDR1 is SGHNT, CDR2 YENEEA, per germline. The J segment lost 5 bases and the V segment lost 3 bases, leaving 8 bases of the junction unmatched. The CDR3 sequence is 15 residues long. CDR3 in DNA: TGTGCCAGCAGCTTTGGCGGGGGTTCACAAGATACGCAGTATTTT. Encoded protein: CASSFGGGSQDTQYF.

The V and J genes are TRBV9 and TRBJ1-1, with D maybe TRBD1 (5 bases). The CDR3 totals 15 residues. The germline V and J ends were trimmed by 3 bases and 0 bases, with 12 bases remaining between them. Germline V CDR1 and CDR2: SGDLS, YYNGEE. The CDR3 DNA sequence: TGTGCCAGCAGCGGCTCCGGGGCTATGAACACTGAAGCTTTCTTT. Its protein is CASSGSGAMNTEAFF.

This clone was observed a handful of times. This chain connects TRBV5-1 to TRBJ1-6; 8 nucleotides agree with TRBD1. Germline CDR1 is SGHRS and CDR2 is YFSETQ. CDR3 length: 14 amino acids. Trimming removed 4 bases from V and 7 bases from J; junction bases left unmatched: 4. The CDR3 DNA follows: TGCGCCAGCAGCGGCGGACAGGGAAATTCACCCCTCCACTTT. Translation: CASSGGQGNSPLHF.

The rearrangement links TRBV2 to TRBJ2-2; 11 nucleotides align to TRBD2. Trimming took 6 bases from V and 4 from J; bases not matched to a gene: 7. The CDR3 consists of 16 residues. CDR1 is SNHLY, CDR2 FYNNEI, per germline. The CDR3 DNA reads as TGTGCCAGCAGCATCGGGACTAGCGGTACCACCGGGGAGCTGTTTTTT. Translating gives CASSIGTSGTTGELFF.

The chain has TRBV13 and TRBJ1-2; unclear D gene. This CDR3 is 16 amino acids long. The germline V gene encodes CDR1 PRHDT and CDR2 FYEKMQ (reference sequence). The V end was cut by 5 bases, the J end by 5 bases, with 21 bases between. CDR3 sequence reads: CASSETYYTSGYGYTF. In DNA, the CDR3 is TGTGCCAGCAGCGAAACCTACTACACTTCGGGATATGGCTACACCTTC.

The chain joins TRBV19 to TRBJ2-3; 9 bases fit TRBD1. The CDR3 extends over 15 amino acids. Germline values: CDR1 LNHDA, CDR2 SQIVND (reference sequence). The V segment lost 6 bases and the J segment 4 bases; nucleotides outside the gene matches: 8. CDR3 in amino acids: CASRLQGAVADTQYF. CDR3 sequence (DNA): TGTGCCAGTAGGTTACAGGGGGCTGTGGCAGATACGCAGTATTTT.

This clone appeared a few times. Other DNA sequences in the same sample also yield this CDR3. The rearrangement joins TRBV5-4 to TRBJ2-7; tentative D call: TRBD2 (5 bases). This CDR3 is 15 amino acids long. Germline V gives CDR1 SGHNT, CDR2 YYREEE (reference sequence). Deletions cut 0 bases from V and 0 bases from J, with 10 bases between. In DNA, the CDR3 is TGTGCCAGCAGCTTGGGGGGAGCCTCCTCCTACGAGCAGTACTTC. It specifies CASSLGGASSYEQYF. The full variable domain, its missing parts supplied by reference TRBV5-4 and TRBJ2-7, is ETGVTQSPTHLIKTRGQQVTLRCSSQSGHNTVSWYQQALGQGPQFIFQYYREEENGRGNFPPRFSGLQFPNYSSELNVNALELDDSALYLCASSLGGASSYEQYFGPGTRLTVT.

This clone came up once. The gene calls are TRBV4-1 and TRBJ2-7, with 7 bases identical to TRBD1. CDR1 and CDR2 (germline): MGHRA, YSYEKL. The CDR3 has 14 amino acids. Trimming cost V 4 bases and J 3 bases; bases outside gene matches: 6. In nucleotides, the CDR3 is TGCGCCAGCAGCCCGGCTACAGGGGACTACGAGCAGTACTTC. Protein product: CASSPATGDYEQYF.

The chain links TRBV7-9 to TRBJ2-7; unclear D gene. The CDR3 is 12 residues long. Germline CDR1 SEHNR, CDR2 FQNEAQ (reference sequence). V lost 5 bases to trimming and J lost 3 bases, with 8 bases between them. CDR3 loop: CASSGDGYEQYF. In DNA, the CDR3 is TGTGCCAGCAGCGGCGACGGCTACGAGCAGTACTTC. Looking up the rest from reference TRBV7-9 and TRBJ2-7 gives the full variable domain: DTGVSQNPRHKITKRGQNVTFRCDPISEHNRLYWYRQTLGQGPEFLTYFQNEAQLEKSRLLSDRFSAERPKGSFSTLEIQRTEQGDSAMYLCASSGDGYEQYFGPGTRLTVT.

This clone was picked up one time. This rearrangement joins TRBV19 to TRBJ1-6; 7 bases are a match to TRBD1. The V and J ends lost 9 bases and 7 bases, in that order; junction bases with no gene match: 6. CDR3 length: 13 amino acids. Germline V CDR1 and CDR2: LNHDA, SQIVND (reference sequence). The CDR3 DNA follows: TGTGCCAGCAGAGAGACAGGGAATTCACCCCTCCACTTT. Translating it yields CASRETGNSPLHF. Looking up the rest from reference TRBV19 and TRBJ1-6 gives the full variable domain: DGGITQSPKYLFRKEGQNVTLSCEQNLNHDAMYWYRQDPGQGLRLIYYSQIVNDFQKGDIAEGYSVSREKKESFPLTVTSAQKNPTAFYLCASRETGNSPLHFGNGTRLTVT.

This clone was seen only a few times. The chain has TRBV2 and TRBJ1-1; unclear D gene. V was clipped by 7 bases and J by 4 bases, with 13 bases between them. This CDR3 comprises 13 residues. CDR1 and CDR2 from the germline V gene are SNHLY and FYNNEI. The CDR3 DNA follows: TGTGCCAGCAACAATAGGGAAGGCACTGAAGCTTTCTTT. Translation: CASNNREGTEAFF.

The chain carries TRBV2 and TRBJ1-2; the D is unclear. Germline CDR1 and CDR2: SNHLY and FYNNEI. Trimming left V 2 bases short and J 6 bases short, with 7 bases between. The CDR3 spans 12 residues. The CDR3 DNA reads TGTGCCAGCAGTGAATTGGTTGATGGCTACACCTTC. Its translation is CASSELVDGYTF.

The V call is TRBV11-2, the J call TRBJ1-1; no clear D gene. The CDR3 covers 14 residues. Germline-derived CDR1 and CDR2 are SGHAT and FQNNGV. Trimming shortened V by 0 bases and J by 4 bases, and 9 bases separated the two germline ends. The CDR3, as DNA: TGTGCCAGCAGCTTAGAAGCTGGGGTCACTGAAGCTTTCTTT. Protein product: CASSLEAGVTEAFF.

The chain joins TRBV10-3 to TRBJ1-6; no firm D call. The germline gives CDR1 ENHRY, CDR2 SYGVKD. Trimming stripped 5 bases from V and 7 bases from J, with 9 bases between. CDR3 size: 13 residues. The CDR3 coding sequence is TGTGCCATCAGTACAGATCTGAATTCACCCCTCCACTTT. It codes for CAISTDLNSPLHF.

The chain combines TRBV27 with TRBJ2-3, with 10 nucleotides matching TRBD2. Looked up from germline, CDR1 is MNHEY and CDR2 is SMNVEV (reference sequence). The length of the CDR3 is 15 residues. The J segment lost 0 bases and the V segment lost 7 bases, leaving 4 bases of the junction unmatched. CDR3 in DNA: TGTGCCAGCACCCTACTAGCGGGAAGCACAGATACGCAGTATTTT. This encodes CASTLLAGSTDTQYF.

V and J are TRBV5-1 and TRBJ2-7, with a possible D match to TRBD2 (6 bases). Germline V gene data show CDR1 as SGHRS and CDR2 as YFSETQ. The CDR3 extends over 15 amino acids. Trimming left V 4 bases short and J 5 bases short, with 19 bases between. The CDR3 bases are TGCGCCAGCAGCCCCAAGACCGGGGAGGAGGACGAGCAGTACTTC. Its protein product is CASSPKTGEEDEQYF.